The 26 T cell receptor beta chains below all came from one sample that was sequenced in a study of cytomegalovirus exposure and HLA in healthy donors. The PCR used 60 Vbeta and 13 Jbeta primers. TCRdb's table, derived via immunoSEQ multiplex PCR, lists solely in-frame clones and lacks some. This table holds about 140,000 clones, about 78% found once. The sample consisted of PBMCs. The receptors stem from a man aged 18 to 35 in good health and CMV-seronegative.

This clone was recorded only once. V gene TRBV13 combines with J gene TRBJ2-3; 7 nucleotides agree with TRBD2. CDR3 length: 15 residues. Germline CDR1 reads PRHDT; CDR2 reads FYEKMQ (reference sequence). V lost 1 base and J lost 3; bases outside the gene matches: 4. The CDR3 coding sequence is TGTGCCAGCAGCTTAGTGGCGGGAGCAACAGATACGCAGTATTTT. This translates into CASSLVAGATDTQYF.

V usage is TRBV5-4 and J usage is TRBJ2-7; TRBD2 matches at 9 bases. This CDR3 contains 15 residues. Germline values: CDR1 SGHNT, CDR2 YYREEE (reference sequence). J gave up 3 bases and V 0 bases, and 4 bases lay outside the gene matches. The CDR3 sequence: CASSLESSGIYEQYF. The CDR3 DNA sequence: TGTGCCAGCAGCTTGGAGTCTAGCGGGATCTACGAGCAGTACTTC.

A few counts support this clone. The rearrangement joins TRBV30 to TRBJ1-2, with 8 bases identical to TRBD1. The CDR3 is made up of 13 amino acids. After removal of 4 bases from V and 6 bases from J, the junction contained 7 bases not matched to a gene. Germline V gives CDR1 GTSNPN, CDR2 SVGIG (reference sequence). Here the CDR3 DNA reads TGTGCCTGGAAAAAACTACAGGGGGATGGCTACACCTTC. Protein product: CAWKKLQGDGYTF. Variable domain in full (rest from reference TRBV30 and TRBJ1-2): SQTIHQWPATLVQPVGSPLSLECTVEGTSNPNLYWYRQAAGRGLQLLFYSVGIGQISSEVPQNLSASRPQDRQFILSSKKLLLSDSGFYLCAWKKLQGDGYTFGSGTRLTVV.

This clone has just one count. This sequence joins TRBV15 and TRBJ2-7, with TRBD1 identical over 7 bases. Germline V gene lookup returns CDR1 LNHNV and CDR2 YYDKDF (reference sequence). V shed 3 bases, J shed 0 bases, and the junction held 5 bases outside the gene matches. The CDR3 consists of 15 residues. The CDR3, as DNA: TGTGCCACCAGCAGGGGGACAGTTAGCTCCTACGAGCAGTACTTC. Translation gives CATSRGTVSSYEQYF. Full variable domain (missing parts from reference TRBV15 and TRBJ2-7): DAMVIQNPRYQVTQFGKPVTLSCSQTLNHNVMYWYQQKSSQAPKLLFHYYDKDFNNEADTPDNFQSRRPNTSFCFLDIRSPGLGDTAMYLCATSRGTVSSYEQYFGPGTRLTVT.

This sequence joins TRBV29-1 and TRBJ2-2; 7 nucleotides agree with TRBD2. Looked up from germline, CDR1 is SQVTM and CDR2 is ANQGSEA. The CDR3 covers 15 residues. The V segment lost 2 bases and the J segment 7 bases; nucleotides outside the gene matches: 10. The CDR3 is CSVEIFGLEGGELFF. CDR3 in DNA: TGCAGCGTTGAAATCTTTGGACTAGAGGGCGGGGAGCTGTTTTTT.

The chain links TRBV5-5 to TRBJ2-2; D is possibly TRBD2 (5 bases). The germline V and J ends were trimmed by 2 bases and 7 bases, with 15 bases remaining between them. The CDR3 consists of 15 residues. CDR1 is SGHKS, CDR2 YYEKEE, per germline (reference sequence). CDR3 in amino acids: CASSFFSTAGGELFF. Written as DNA, the CDR3 is TGTGCCAGCAGCTTCTTTTCGACGGCGGGCGGGGAGCTGTTTTTT.

The genes are TRBV2 and TRBJ2-7; 7 nucleotides line up with TRBD2. The trim removed 6 bases at V and 3 bases at J, leaving 8 bases unmatched. CDR3 length: 14 residues. The germline gives CDR1 SNHLY, CDR2 FYNNEI. For the CDR3, the DNA is TGTGCCAGCAGCCTAACTAGCGTCAACTACGAGCAGTACTTC. This codes for CASSLTSVNYEQYF.

This chain connects TRBV5-4 to TRBJ1-2; 7 bases map to TRBD1. The CDR3 length is 15 residues. Germline CDR1 is SGHNT and CDR2 is YYREEE (reference sequence). V dropped 4 bases and J dropped 8; count of bases not matched to a gene: 14. This CDR3 is CASSVPGQTTSGYTF. The CDR3 bases are TGTGCCAGCAGCGTCCCGGGACAGACCACTAGCGGCTACACCTTC. Looking up the rest from reference TRBV5-4 and TRBJ1-2 gives the full variable domain: ETGVTQSPTHLIKTRGQQVTLRCSSQSGHNTVSWYQQALGQGPQFIFQYYREEENGRGNFPPRFSGLQFPNYSSELNVNALELDDSALYLCASSVPGQTTSGYTFGSGTRLTVV.

The chain has TRBV2 and TRBJ1-4, with D tentatively TRBD1 (6 bases). Trimming took 7 bases from V and 8 from J, leaving 17 bases between them. Germline-derived CDR1 and CDR2 are SNHLY and FYNNEI. The CDR3 runs 14 residues. The CDR3 DNA reads as TGTGCCAGCAACCCACAGGGCGTAGGGGAAAAACTGTTTTTT. Encoded protein: CASNPQGVGEKLFF. Together with reference TRBV2 and TRBJ1-4, the CDR3 gives the full variable domain: EPEVTQTPSHQVTQMGQEVILRCVPISNHLYFYWYRQILGQKVEFLVSFYNNEISEKSEIFDDQFSVERPDGSNFTLKIRSTKLEDSAMYFCASNPQGVGEKLFFGSGTQLSVL.

V usage is TRBV27 and J usage is TRBJ2-7; 11 bases match TRBD2. The CDR3 spans 16 residues. The V segment lost 4 bases and the J segment 5 bases; nucleotides outside the gene matches: 10. The germline gives CDR1 MNHEY, CDR2 SMNVEV (reference sequence). The CDR3 protein is CASSWVAGGKLNEQYF. In DNA form, the CDR3 reads TGTGCCAGCAGTTGGGTAGCGGGAGGGAAATTGAACGAGCAGTACTTC.

This clone was counted only a few times. The chain couples TRBV7-2 to TRBJ1-5; D is ambiguous. Germline lookup yields CDR1 SGHTA and CDR2 FQGNSA. V lost 5 bases, J lost 2 bases, and 13 bases lay in between. The CDR3 consists of 15 residues. The CDR3 protein is CASSENPGGNQPQHF. As DNA, the CDR3 is TGTGCCAGCAGCGAGAATCCCGGGGGCAATCAGCCCCAGCATTTT.

The gene calls are TRBV6-5 and TRBJ2-7; 9 bases are shared with TRBD1. Germline CDR1 MNHEY, CDR2 SVGAGI. The CDR3 is 15 amino acids. Unmatched junction bases numbered 9, after V lost 2 bases and J lost 7 bases. The CDR3 reads CASSYNGQGLSEQYF. The CDR3 nucleotides are TGTGCCAGCAGTTACAATGGACAGGGGTTAAGTGAGCAGTACTTC.

The V call is TRBV28, the J call TRBJ2-7; 7 nucleotides match TRBD1. Germline loops: CDR1 MDHEN, CDR2 SYDVKM. The trim removed 6 bases at V and 3 bases at J, leaving 2 bases unmatched. The CDR3 consists of 12 residues. CDR3 sequence: CASRGTVYEQYF. CDR3 DNA sequence: TGTGCCAGCAGGGGGACAGTCTACGAGCAGTACTTC. Complete variable domain (other parts from reference TRBV28 and TRBJ2-7): DVKVTQSSRYLVKRTGEKVFLECVQDMDHENMFWYRQDPGLGLRLIYFSYDVKMKEKGDIPEGYSVSREKKERFSLILESASTNQTSMYLCASRGTVYEQYFGPGTRLTVT.

This clone was seen a few times. The chain is built from TRBV7-8 and TRBJ1-2; D might be TRBD1 (6 bases). The CDR3 extends over 15 amino acids. The germline gives CDR1 SGHVS, CDR2 FQNEAQ. Trimming left V 5 bases short and J 8 bases short, with 21 bases between. Here the CDR3 DNA reads TGTGCCAGCAGCCCCCCGGGGTGGGGGCTAAGAGGCTACACCTTC. Translating it yields CASSPPGWGLRGYTF. Based on the CDR3 plus reference TRBV7-8 and TRBJ1-2, the full variable domain is GAGVSQSPRYKVAKRGQDVALRCDPISGHVSLFWYQQALGQGPEFLTYFQNEAQLDKSGLPSDRFFAERPEGSVSTLKIQRTQQEDSAVYLCASSPPGWGLRGYTFGSGTRLTVV.

The V gene is TRBV7-3, the J gene TRBJ2-3, with D possibly matching TRBD2 (5 bases). CDR1 is SGHTA and CDR2 is FQGTGA in the germline V gene. The CDR3 has 14 residues. V lost 0 bases, J lost 2 bases, and 6 bases lay in between. The CDR3 coding sequence is TGTGCCAGCAGCTTAACGAGGGACACAGATACGCAGTATTTT. Protein sequence: CASSLTRDTDTQYF.

V gene TRBV9 combines with J gene TRBJ2-1; the D gene is possibly TRBD2 (6 bases). The CDR3 extends over 14 amino acids. CDR1 and CDR2 from the germline V gene are SGDLS and YYNGEE. Trimming removed 5 bases from V and 0 bases from J, with 9 bases in between. The DNA of the CDR3 is TGTGCCAGCAGTCCGGGAGCCTCCTACAATGAGCAGTTCTTC. Amino acid sequence: CASSPGASYNEQFF. Based on the CDR3 plus reference TRBV9 and TRBJ2-1, the full variable domain is DSGVTQTPKHLITATGQRVTLRCSPRSGDLSVYWYQQSLDQGLQFLIQYYNGEERAKGNILERFSAQQFPDLHSELNLSSLELGDSALYFCASSPGASYNEQFFGPGTRLTVL.

This sequence joins TRBV11-3 and TRBJ1-1; D gene ambiguous. The V end lost 5 bases, the J end lost 8 bases, and 12 bases lay between the germline ends. The CDR3 contains 12 residues. The germline CDR1 and CDR2 sequences are SGHNT and YENEEA. The CDR3, as DNA: TGTGCCAGCAGCACACCGGGGTCCGAAGCTTTCTTT. It encodes CASSTPGSEAFF.

V is TRBV4-2 and J is TRBJ2-7; 9 bases fit TRBD1. Germline lookup yields CDR1 LGHNA and CDR2 YNFKEQ. V lost 1 base and J lost 4; bases outside the gene matches: 8. This CDR3 has 16 residues. The CDR3 DNA reads TGTGCCAGCAGCCAAGGGGGGGGACAGGGCTCTTACGAGCAGTACTTC. Translation gives CASSQGGGQGSYEQYF.

The V gene is TRBV11-3, the J gene TRBJ2-7, with 7 bases aligning to TRBD1. Trimming removed 5 bases from V and 1 base from J; junction bases left unmatched: 5. This CDR3 has 14 residues. Germline CDR1 is SGHNT and CDR2 is YENEEA. DNA of the CDR3: TGTGCCAGCAGCCCGAGACAGGGATCCTACGAGCAGTACTTC. Encoded protein: CASSPRQGSYEQYF.

The chain has TRBV27 and TRBJ2-4; D unclear. This CDR3 region has 15 residues. CDR1 is MNHEY and CDR2 is SMNVEV in the germline V gene (reference sequence). Trimming shortened V by 4 bases and J by 7 bases, and 17 bases separated the two germline ends. The CDR3 nucleotides are TGTGCCAGCAGTTCCTACCCGGGTATTTTGAACATTCAGTACTTC. This sequence encodes CASSSYPGILNIQYF.

This clone has just a few counts. The V and J genes are TRBV6-5 and TRBJ2-1; 11 positions agree with TRBD2. The CDR3 covers 15 residues. Germline assignment: CDR1 MNHEY and CDR2 SVGAGI. The trim removed 5 bases at V and 7 bases at J, leaving 7 bases unmatched. The CDR3 DNA reads as TGTGCCAGCAGTGGGGGGACTAGCGGAAGTAATGAGCAGTTCTTC. Protein: CASSGGTSGSNEQFF.

The chain recombines TRBV29-1 with TRBJ2-7; TRBD2 might be the D (6 bases). Between the trimmed V and J ends, which lost 6 bases and 7 bases, there was a span of 16 bases. This CDR3 is built from 12 residues. Germline loops: CDR1 SQVTM, CDR2 ANQGSEA. The CDR3, as DNA: TGCAGCGTCTCGGAGGGATCGGGGGAGCAGTACTTC. Protein: CSVSEGSGEQYF.

J is TRBJ2-2 and V is TRBV6-5; maybe TRBD1 (6 bases). The CDR3 sequence is 14 residues long. Trimming left V 9 bases short and J 4 bases short, with 15 bases between. Germline CDR1 and CDR2: MNHEY and SVGAGI. This CDR3 is CASRVQGVTGELFF. CDR3 sequence (DNA): TGTGCCAGTCGTGTACAGGGCGTCACCGGGGAGCTGTTTTTT.

V gene TRBV9 combines with J gene TRBJ1-1; the match to TRBD1 covers 10 bases. This CDR3 has 17 amino acids. The germline gives CDR1 SGDLS, CDR2 YYNGEE. With V trimmed by 3 bases and J by 1 base, 9 bases remained unmatched. The CDR3 nucleotides read TGTGCCAGCAGCGGCAATCCGGGACAGGGGTCGAACACTGAAGCTTTCTTT. Translating it yields CASSGNPGQGSNTEAFF.

This clone occurred once. The chain joins TRBV9 to TRBJ1-1; no reliable D call. The CDR3 loop spans 13 amino acids. V was trimmed by 2 bases and J by 4 bases, leaving 9 bases between them. Germline V CDR1 and CDR2: SGDLS, YYNGEE. The chain's CDR3 is CASSVRVGTEAFF. The CDR3 nucleotides are TGTGCCAGCAGCGTCCGGGTGGGCACTGAAGCTTTCTTT.

The chain has TRBV5-1 and TRBJ2-7; TRBD2 aligns across 8 bases. There are 15 residues in the CDR3. The V and J ends lost 0 bases and 1 base, in that order; junction bases with no gene match: 3. Germline V gene data show CDR1 as SGHRS and CDR2 as YFSETQ. CDR3 sequence reads: CASSLGLAGSYEQYF. The CDR3 DNA reads as TGCGCCAGCAGCTTGGGTCTAGCGGGTTCCTACGAGCAGTACTTC.